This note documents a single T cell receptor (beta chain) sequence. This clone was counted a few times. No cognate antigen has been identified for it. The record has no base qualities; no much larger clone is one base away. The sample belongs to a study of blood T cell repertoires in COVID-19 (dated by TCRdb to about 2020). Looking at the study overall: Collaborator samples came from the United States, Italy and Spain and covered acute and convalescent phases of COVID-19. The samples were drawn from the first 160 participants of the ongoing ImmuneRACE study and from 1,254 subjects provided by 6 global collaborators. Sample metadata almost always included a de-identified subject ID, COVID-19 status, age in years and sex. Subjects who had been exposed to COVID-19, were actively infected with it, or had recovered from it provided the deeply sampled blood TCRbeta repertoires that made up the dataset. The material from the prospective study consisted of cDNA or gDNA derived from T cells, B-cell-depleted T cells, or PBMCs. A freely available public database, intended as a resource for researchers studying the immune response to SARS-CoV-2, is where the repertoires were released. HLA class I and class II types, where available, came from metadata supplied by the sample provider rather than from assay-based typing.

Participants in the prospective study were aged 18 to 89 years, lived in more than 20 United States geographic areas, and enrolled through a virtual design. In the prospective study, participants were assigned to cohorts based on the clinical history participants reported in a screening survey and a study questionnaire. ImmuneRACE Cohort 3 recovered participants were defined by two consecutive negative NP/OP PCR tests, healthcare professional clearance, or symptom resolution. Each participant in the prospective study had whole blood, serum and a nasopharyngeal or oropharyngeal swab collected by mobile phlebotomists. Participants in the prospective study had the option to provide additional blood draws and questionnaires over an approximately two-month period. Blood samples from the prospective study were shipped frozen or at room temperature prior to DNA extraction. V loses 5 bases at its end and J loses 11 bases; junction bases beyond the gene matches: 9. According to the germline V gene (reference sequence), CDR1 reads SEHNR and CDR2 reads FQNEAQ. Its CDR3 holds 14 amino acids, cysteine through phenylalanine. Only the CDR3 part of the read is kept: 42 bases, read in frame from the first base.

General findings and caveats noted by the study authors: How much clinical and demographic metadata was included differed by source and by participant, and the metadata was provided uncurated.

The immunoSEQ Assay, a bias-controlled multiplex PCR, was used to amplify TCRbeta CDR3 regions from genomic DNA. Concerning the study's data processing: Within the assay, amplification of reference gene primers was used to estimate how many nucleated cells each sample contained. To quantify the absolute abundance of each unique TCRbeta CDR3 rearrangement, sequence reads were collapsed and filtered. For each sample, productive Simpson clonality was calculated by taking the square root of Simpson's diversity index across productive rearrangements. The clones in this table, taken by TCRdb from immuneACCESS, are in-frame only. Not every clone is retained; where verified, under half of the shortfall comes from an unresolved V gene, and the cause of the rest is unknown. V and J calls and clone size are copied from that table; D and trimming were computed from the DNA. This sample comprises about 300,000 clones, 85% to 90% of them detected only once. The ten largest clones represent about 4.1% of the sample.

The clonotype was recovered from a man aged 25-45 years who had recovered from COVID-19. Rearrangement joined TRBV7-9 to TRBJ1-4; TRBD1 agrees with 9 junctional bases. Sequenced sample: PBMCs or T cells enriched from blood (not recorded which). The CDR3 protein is CASSPLQGAWKLFF. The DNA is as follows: TGTGCCAGCAGCCCTTTACAGGGGGCCTGGAAACTGTTTTTT. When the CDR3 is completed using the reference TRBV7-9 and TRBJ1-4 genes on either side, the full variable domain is DTGVSQNPRHKITKRGQNVTFRCDPISEHNRLYWYRQTLGQGPEFLTYFQNEAQLEKSRLLSDRFSAERPKGSFSTLEIQRTEQGDSAMYLCASSPLQGAWKLFFGSGTQLSVL.